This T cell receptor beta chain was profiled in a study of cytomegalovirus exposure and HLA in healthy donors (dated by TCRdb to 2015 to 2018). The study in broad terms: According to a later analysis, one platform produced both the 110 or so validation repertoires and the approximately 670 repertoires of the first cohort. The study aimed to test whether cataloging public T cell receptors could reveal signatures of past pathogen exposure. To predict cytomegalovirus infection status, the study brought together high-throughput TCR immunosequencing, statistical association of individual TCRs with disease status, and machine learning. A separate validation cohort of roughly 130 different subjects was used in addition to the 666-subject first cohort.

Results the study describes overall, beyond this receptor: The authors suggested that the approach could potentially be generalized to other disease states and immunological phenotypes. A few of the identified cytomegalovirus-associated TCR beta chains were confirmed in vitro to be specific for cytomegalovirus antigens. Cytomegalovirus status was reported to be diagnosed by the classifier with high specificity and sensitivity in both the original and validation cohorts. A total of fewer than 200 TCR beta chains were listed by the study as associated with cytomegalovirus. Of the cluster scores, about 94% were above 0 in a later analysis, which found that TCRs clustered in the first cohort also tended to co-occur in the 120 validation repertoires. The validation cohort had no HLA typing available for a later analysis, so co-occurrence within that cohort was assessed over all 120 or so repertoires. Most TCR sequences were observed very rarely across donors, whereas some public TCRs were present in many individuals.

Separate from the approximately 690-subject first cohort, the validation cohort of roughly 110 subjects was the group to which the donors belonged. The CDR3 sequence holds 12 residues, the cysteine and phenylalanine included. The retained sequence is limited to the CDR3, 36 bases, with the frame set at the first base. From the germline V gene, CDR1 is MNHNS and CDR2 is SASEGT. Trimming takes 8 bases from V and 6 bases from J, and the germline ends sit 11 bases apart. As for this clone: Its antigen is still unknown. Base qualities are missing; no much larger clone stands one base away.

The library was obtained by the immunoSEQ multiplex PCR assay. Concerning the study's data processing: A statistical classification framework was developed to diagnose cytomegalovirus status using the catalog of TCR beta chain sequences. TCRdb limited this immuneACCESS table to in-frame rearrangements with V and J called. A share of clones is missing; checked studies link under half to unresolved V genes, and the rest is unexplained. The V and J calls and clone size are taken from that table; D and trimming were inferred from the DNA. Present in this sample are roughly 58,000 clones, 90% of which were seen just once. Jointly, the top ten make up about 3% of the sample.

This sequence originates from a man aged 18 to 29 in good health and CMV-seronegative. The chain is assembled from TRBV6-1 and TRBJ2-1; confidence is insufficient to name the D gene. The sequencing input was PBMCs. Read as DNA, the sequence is TGTGCCAGCGGAGCGCCTCTCAATGAGCAGTTCTTC. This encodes CASGAPLNEQFF.